The rows below give T cell receptor beta chains drawn from one sample of a study of neurological immune-mediated disorders. TCRdb itself ran the 5' RACE reads through MiXCR, one entry per CDR3 protein. The data contain tens of thousands of distinct CDR3 sequences, 2.5% of them seen just once; the ten biggest clones take up approximately 2.4%. The sequenced material came from PBMCs. These receptors all come from a man in his fifties with multiple sclerosis. Each CDR3 is given with its conserved first and last residue. A D gene is named only where the DNA matches it firmly. Expanded clones are given a class, and other clones once, few, many or no size at all.

j_gene: TRBJ2-3; v_gene: TRBV5-1; d_gene: .; abundance: many; CDR3aa: CASSFGELTDTQYF; CDR3nt: TGCGCCAGCAGCTTCGGGGAGTTAACAGATACGCAGTATTTT
j_gene: TRBJ1-2; v_gene: TRBV7-2; d_gene: .; abundance: many; CDR3aa: CASSPSFRDPEGYTF; CDR3nt: TGTGCCAGCAGCCCATCCTTCCGGGACCCGGAAGGCTACACCTTC
j_gene: TRBJ2-7; v_gene: TRBV9; d_gene: .; abundance: many; CDR3aa: CASSLTDSNSYEQYF; CDR3nt: TGTGCCAGCAGCTTGACAGATTCTAACTCCTACGAGCAGTACTTC
j_gene: TRBJ2-1; v_gene: TRBV20-1; d_gene: .; abundance: many; CDR3aa: CSASGLLRYNEQFF; CDR3nt: TGCAGTGCTTCCGGACTTTTAAGATACAATGAGCAGTTCTTC
j_gene: TRBJ2-3; v_gene: TRBV7-2; d_gene: TRBD2; abundance: many; CDR3aa: CASSLDLAGIRQYF; CDR3nt: TGTGCCAGCAGCTTAGACCTAGCGGGGATACGTCAGTATTTT
j_gene: TRBJ2-7; v_gene: TRBV5-1; d_gene: TRBD2; abundance: many; CDR3aa: CASSMGLRDEQYF; CDR3nt: TGCGCCAGCAGCATGGGACTAAGGGACGAGCAGTACTTC
j_gene: TRBJ2-5; v_gene: TRBV11-3; d_gene: TRBD2; abundance: many; CDR3aa: CASSSPRGSGGGETQYF; CDR3nt: TGTGCCAGCAGCTCCCCCCGCGGTAGCGGGGGAGGAGAGACCCAGTACTTC
j_gene: TRBJ1-1; v_gene: TRBV20-1; d_gene: .; abundance: few; CDR3aa: CSAPSSLGLAEAFF; CDR3nt: TGCAGTGCCCCTAGCAGTCTGGGCTTAGCTGAAGCTTTCTTT
j_gene: TRBJ1-3; v_gene: TRBV4-2; d_gene: .; abundance: few; CDR3aa: CASRRIGTAGNTIYF; CDR3nt: TGTGCCAGCAGACGAATCGGGACCGCAGGAAACACCATATATTTT
j_gene: TRBJ2-1; v_gene: TRBV20-1; d_gene: TRBD1; abundance: many; CDR3aa: CSARRGQSSYNEQFF; CDR3nt: TGCAGTGCTAGACGGGGACAGAGCTCCTACAATGAGCAGTTCTTC
j_gene: TRBJ1-2; v_gene: TRBV4-2; d_gene: TRBD1; abundance: many; CDR3aa: CASSQEVGTGNYGYTF; CDR3nt: TGTGCCAGCAGCCAAGAAGTTGGGACAGGAAACTATGGCTACACCTTC
j_gene: TRBJ2-3; v_gene: TRBV11-2; d_gene: .; abundance: many; CDR3aa: CASIFGGGQDTQYF; CDR3nt: TGTGCCAGCATTTTTGGGGGGGGGCAAGATACGCAGTATTTT
j_gene: TRBJ2-3; v_gene: TRBV25-1; d_gene: .; abundance: many; CDR3aa: CASSELGDTDTQYF; CDR3nt: TGTGCCAGCAGTGAATTGGGAGACACAGATACGCAGTATTTT
j_gene: TRBJ1-1; v_gene: TRBV5-1; d_gene: .; abundance: many; CDR3aa: CASSLRAPSTEAFF; CDR3nt: TGCGCCAGCAGCCTGCGGGCGCCAAGCACTGAAGCTTTCTTT
j_gene: TRBJ1-1; v_gene: TRBV5-6; d_gene: .; abundance: many; CDR3aa: CASSLGWLNTEAFF; CDR3nt: TGTGCCAGCAGCTTGGGGTGGCTGAACACTGAAGCTTTCTTT
j_gene: TRBJ2-5; v_gene: TRBV7-2; d_gene: .; abundance: medium-sized; CDR3aa: CASTYGGPGETQYF; CDR3nt: TGTGCCAGCACCTATGGGGGGCCAGGAGAGACCCAGTACTTC
j_gene: TRBJ1-1; v_gene: TRBV6-2/TRBV6-3; d_gene: .; abundance: many; CDR3aa: CASSYEGRGTEAFF; CDR3nt: TGTGCCAGCAGTTACGAGGGAAGGGGCACTGAAGCTTTCTTT
j_gene: TRBJ2-3; v_gene: TRBV2; d_gene: TRBD2; abundance: many; CDR3aa: CASSEWGGSGAPSTDTQYF; CDR3nt: TGTGCCAGCAGTGAATGGGGCGGTAGCGGGGCCCCTAGCACAGATACGCAGTATTTT
j_gene: TRBJ2-1; v_gene: TRBV7-3; d_gene: TRBD2; abundance: many; CDR3aa: CASSLSSGGTSEQFF; CDR3nt: TGTGCCAGCAGCTTATCTAGCGGGGGTACGAGTGAGCAGTTCTTC
j_gene: TRBJ1-2; v_gene: TRBV4-2; d_gene: .; abundance: many; CDR3aa: CASSQEGGTNNYGYTF; CDR3nt: TGTGCCAGCAGCCAAGAAGGAGGGACAAATAACTATGGCTACACCTTC
j_gene: TRBJ1-1; v_gene: TRBV5-6; d_gene: TRBD1; abundance: many; CDR3aa: CASSYGQGGTEAFF; CDR3nt: TGTGCCAGCAGTTATGGACAGGGTGGGACTGAAGCTTTCTTT
j_gene: TRBJ2-5; v_gene: TRBV20-1; d_gene: .; abundance: many; CDR3aa: CSARDDTAQETQYF; CDR3nt: TGCAGTGCTAGAGATGACACTGCCCAAGAGACCCAGTACTTC
j_gene: TRBJ2-7; v_gene: TRBV7-3; d_gene: TRBD1; abundance: many; CDR3aa: CASSFPLRDRGTEQYF; CDR3nt: TGTGCCAGCAGCTTCCCACTCCGGGACAGGGGAACCGAGCAGTACTTC
j_gene: TRBJ2-4; v_gene: TRBV5-6; d_gene: .; abundance: many; CDR3aa: CASSLKGRSNIQYF; CDR3nt: TGTGCCAGCAGCTTGAAGGGTCGGTCGAACATTCAGTACTTC
j_gene: TRBJ1-1; v_gene: TRBV12-3/TRBV12-4; d_gene: .; abundance: many; CDR3aa: CASRRHRARNTEAFF; CDR3nt: TGTGCCAGCAGGCGCCACAGGGCCCGTAACACTGAAGCTTTCTTT
j_gene: TRBJ1-5; v_gene: TRBV7-9; d_gene: .; abundance: many; CDR3aa: CASSLGNKGIQHF; CDR3nt: TGTGCCAGCAGCTTAGGTAATAAAGGAATACAGCATTTT
j_gene: TRBJ1-3; v_gene: TRBV5-1; d_gene: .; abundance: many; CDR3aa: CASSTAGTGNTIYF; CDR3nt: TGCGCCAGCAGCACGGCAGGGACTGGAAACACCATATATTTT
j_gene: TRBJ2-6; v_gene: TRBV20-1; d_gene: TRBD1; abundance: many; CDR3aa: CSASGQASSGANVLTF; CDR3nt: TGCAGTGCTAGTGGACAGGCAAGCTCTGGGGCCAACGTCCTGACTTTC
j_gene: TRBJ2-7; v_gene: TRBV7-2; d_gene: .; abundance: many; CDR3aa: CASSLAGGVNEQYF; CDR3nt: TGTGCCAGCAGCTTAGCAGGGGGGGTTAACGAGCAGTACTTC
j_gene: TRBJ1-5; v_gene: TRBV5-1; d_gene: TRBD1; abundance: .; CDR3aa: CASSETGQVGQPQHF; CDR3nt: TGCGCCAGCAGCGAAACAGGACAGGTGGGTCAGCCCCAGCATTTT
j_gene: TRBJ2-7; v_gene: TRBV5-1; d_gene: TRBD1; abundance: many; CDR3aa: CASSDWDSMRYEQYF; CDR3nt: TGCGCCAGCAGCGATTGGGACAGTATGCGATACGAGCAGTACTTC
j_gene: TRBJ2-1; v_gene: TRBV5-5; d_gene: .; abundance: many; CDR3aa: CASSLSSGSYNEQFF; CDR3nt: TGTGCCAGCAGCTTGAGTAGCGGCTCCTACAATGAGCAGTTCTTC
j_gene: TRBJ1-1; v_gene: TRBV25-1; d_gene: .; abundance: many; CDR3aa: CASSEARRRLNTEAFF; CDR3nt: TGTGCCAGCAGTGAAGCTCGCCGTAGGTTGAACACTGAAGCTTTCTTT